What follows are 8 T cell receptor beta chains derived from one specimen sequenced in a study of T cell changes during pregnancy in multiple sclerosis. Produced via immunoSEQ multiplex PCR; TCRdb's table is partial and in-frame only. The data hold about 34,000 clones, with around 90% observed a single time. The material was peripheral blood, obtained in the second trimester of pregnancy. Receptors were obtained from a female donor in good health, enrolled as a control in a pregnancy study.

The chain combines TRBV10-2 with TRBJ1-2, with D uncertain. Germline-derived CDR1 and CDR2 are WSHSY and SAAADI. The germline V and J ends were trimmed by 5 bases and 2 bases, with 6 bases remaining between them. The CDR3 covers 12 residues. CDR3 nucleotides: TGCGCCAGCAGTCAGAAGAACTATGGCTACACCTTC. This sequence encodes CASSQKNYGYTF.

V gene TRBV6-4 combines with J gene TRBJ2-1, with 9 bases aligning to TRBD2. Germline loops: CDR1 MRHNA, CDR2 SNTAGT. This CDR3 region has 15 residues. Trimming cost V 4 bases and J 5 bases; bases outside gene matches: 6. For the CDR3, the DNA is TGTGCCAGCAGTGTGGCGGGGGGGCTCAACAATGAGCAGTTCTTC. Amino acids: CASSVAGGLNNEQFF.

This clone has only a few counts. The gene calls are TRBV4-3 and TRBJ1-1, with a weak D call TRBD1 (6 bases). V was cut by 3 bases and J by 4 bases, with 18 bases left in between. Germline assignment: CDR1 LGHNA and CDR2 YSLEER. This CDR3 has 16 residues. CDR3 in DNA: TGCGCCAGCAGCCAGACTCCGGCTCAGGGGAGCACTGAAGCTTTCTTT. It specifies CASSQTPAQGSTEAFF.

The V and J genes are TRBV6-1 and TRBJ1-1; 9 bases are shared with TRBD1. The CDR3 is 16 residues long. From germline, CDR1 is MNHNS and CDR2 SASEGT. J lost 3 bases, V lost 4 bases, and 9 bases had no gene match. The CDR3 nucleotides read TGTGCCAGCAGTGTCCAACAGGGGGCCAGGGACACTGAAGCTTTCTTT. Translating gives CASSVQQGARDTEAFF.

The CDR3 DNA follows: TGCAGTGCTAGAGTCATCAAAGGCTACACCTTC. It codes for CSARVIKGYTF. V and J are TRBV20-1 and TRBJ1-2; D is undetermined. The germline V gene encodes CDR1 DFQATT and CDR2 SNEGSKA (reference sequence). V was clipped by 1 base and J by 8 bases, with 8 bases between them. The CDR3 is made up of 11 amino acids.

This clone was counted once. V and J are TRBV6-1 and TRBJ2-7; 10 bases are shared with TRBD1. Germline V gene sequence: CDR1 MNHNS, CDR2 SASEGT. The CDR3 totals 14 residues. With V trimmed by 6 bases and J by 4 bases, 6 bases remained unmatched. The DNA for the CDR3 is TGTGCCAGCAGACTGGGACAGGGGTCGTACGAGCAGTACTTC. Translating gives CASRLGQGSYEQYF.

The chain has TRBV10-3 and TRBJ2-1; 8 nucleotides agree with TRBD2. J gave up 9 bases and V 3 bases, and 7 bases lay outside the gene matches. The CDR3 is 14 amino acids. CDR1 and CDR2 from the germline V gene are ENHRY and SYGVKD. As DNA, the CDR3 is TGTGCCATCAGTGATCAGCGGGAGATCGGTGAGCAGTTCTTC. As protein: CAISDQREIGEQFF.

CDR3 coding DNA: TGTGCCAGCAGCTTGGACAGGGGAAGGGGTGGTGGCAATGAGCAGTTCTTC. As protein: CASSLDRGRGGGNEQFF. The gene calls are TRBV5-4 and TRBJ2-1, with TRBD1 matching 7 bases. Germline CDR1 reads SGHNT; CDR2 reads YYREEE (reference sequence). The V segment lost 0 bases and the J segment 6 bases; nucleotides outside the gene matches: 12. CDR3 length: 17 amino acids.